The TCR beta chain under discussion was sequenced for a study of blood T cell repertoires in COVID-19. For the study at large: Material from acute and convalescent COVID-19 was sourced from the United States, Italy and Spain. T cells, B-cell-depleted T cells, or PBMCs supplied cDNA or gDNA.

Authors' analysis steps: Reference gene primers were amplified, and this amplification served to estimate nucleated cell counts. This table comes from immunoSEQ multiplex PCR, and its TCRdb copy is limited to in-frame clones, with some not included. V, J and clone size derive from that table, while D and trimming were established from the DNA sequence. The data contain about 190,000 clones, around nine tenths of them singletons. This CDR3 spans 17 amino acids. CDR1 LGHNA and CDR2 YNFKEQ come from the germline V gene. The V and J ends lost 0 bases and 0 bases respectively, with 15 bases between them. Material: peripheral blood. The V and J genes are TRBV4-2 and TRBJ2-7, with D maybe TRBD2 (5 bases). The sequence came from a man aged 40-55 years with acute or convalescent COVID-19. The CDR3 loop is CASSQDRGMGSSYEQYF. CDR3 bases: TGTGCCAGCAGCCAAGATCGAGGGATGGGGAGCTCCTACGAGCAGTACTTC.